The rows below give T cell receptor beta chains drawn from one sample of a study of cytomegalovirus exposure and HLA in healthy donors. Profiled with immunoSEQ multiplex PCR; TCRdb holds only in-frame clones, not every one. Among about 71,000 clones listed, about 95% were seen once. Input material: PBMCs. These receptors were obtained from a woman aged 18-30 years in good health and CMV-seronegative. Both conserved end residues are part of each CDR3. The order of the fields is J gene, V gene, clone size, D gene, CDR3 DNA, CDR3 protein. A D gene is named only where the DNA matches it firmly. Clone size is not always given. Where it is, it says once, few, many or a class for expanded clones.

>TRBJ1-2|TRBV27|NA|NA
TGTGCCAGCAGTTTATCGCAGGGCAGGGGCAACTATGGCTACACCTTC
CASSLSQGRGNYGYTF
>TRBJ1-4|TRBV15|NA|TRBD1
TGTGCCACCAGCAGAGATACCCCGGGACAGGTAGCAACTAATGAAAAACTGTTTTTT
CATSRDTPGQVATNEKLFF
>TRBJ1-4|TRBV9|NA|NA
TGTGCCAGCAGCGTAGCGGCAGACTTTAATGAAAAACTGTTTTTT
CASSVAADFNEKLFF
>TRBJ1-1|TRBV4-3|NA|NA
TGCGCCAGCAGCCAGTTATTCGGCACTGAAGCTTTCTTT
CASSQLFGTEAFF
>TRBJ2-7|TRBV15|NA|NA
TGTGCCACCAGCAGGGACAGTGGCCCCTACGAGCAGTACTTC
CATSRDSGPYEQYF
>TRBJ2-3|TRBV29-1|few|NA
TGCAGCGTTGGGGAGCGAACCCCCCTCAACACAGATACGCAGTATTTT
CSVGERTPLNTDTQYF
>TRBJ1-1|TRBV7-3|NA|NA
TGTGCCAGCAGCTTAATAGGAGGGAACACTGAAGCTTTCTTT
CASSLIGGNTEAFF
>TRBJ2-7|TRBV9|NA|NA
TGTGCCAGCAGCAGCACCGGGGACACCTACGAGCAGTACTTC
CASSSTGDTYEQYF
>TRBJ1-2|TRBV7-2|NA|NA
TGTGCCAGCAGCTGGGGAGGAGCTGAAACCAACTATGGCTACACCTTC
CASSWGGAETNYGYTF
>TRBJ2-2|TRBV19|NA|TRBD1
TGTGCCACCACCTGGGACAGCCGCGGGGAGCTGTTTTTT
CATTWDSRGELFF
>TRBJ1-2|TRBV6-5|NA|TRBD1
TGTGCCAGCAGACCCGGGACAGGGGGTCGTAACTTC
CASRPGTGGRNF
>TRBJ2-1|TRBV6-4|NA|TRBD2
TGTGCCAGCAGTGACTCGACTGCGGGAGTAAATGAGCAGTTCTTC
CASSDSTAGVNEQFF
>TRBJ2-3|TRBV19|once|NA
TGTGCCAGTAGTATAGATTGGGTCAGGGAGGGCACAGATACGCAGTATTTT
CASSIDWVREGTDTQYF
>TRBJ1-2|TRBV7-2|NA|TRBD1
TGTGCCAGCAGCTCCCCCACAGGGGCGAGAGGTGGCTACACCTTC
CASSSPTGARGGYTF
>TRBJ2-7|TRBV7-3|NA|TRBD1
TGTGCCAGCAGCTTATTTGCGGACAGGGGGCCGGCCTACGAGCAGTACTTC
CASSLFADRGPAYEQYF
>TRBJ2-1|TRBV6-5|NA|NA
TGTGCCAGCCCCTTTAGGTGCAGGGCGCAGTTCTTC
CASPFRCRAQFF
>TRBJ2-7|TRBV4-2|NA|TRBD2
TGTGCCAGCAGCCAAGATCCCCTAGCGGCTCCTTTAAAGCAGTACTTC
CASSQDPLAAPLKQYF
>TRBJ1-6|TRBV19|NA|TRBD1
TGTGCCAGCGAGACAGGGGGTAATTCACCCCTCCACTTT
CASETGGNSPLHF
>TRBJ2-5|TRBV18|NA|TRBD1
TGTGCCAGCTCACCGGGACAGGGTTTGGAGACCCAGTACTTC
CASSPGQGLETQYF
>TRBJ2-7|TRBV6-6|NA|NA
TGTGCCAGCAGTTACTTGGCAGGGACCTACGAGCAGTACTTC
CASSYLAGTYEQYF
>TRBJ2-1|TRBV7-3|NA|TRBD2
TGTGCCAGCAGCACCACTAGCGGGCCGTACAATGAGCAGTTCTTC
CASSTTSGPYNEQFF
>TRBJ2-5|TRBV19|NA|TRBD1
TGTGCCAGTAGTATAGGGCAGGGGGCGGAGACCCAGTACTTC
CASSIGQGAETQYF
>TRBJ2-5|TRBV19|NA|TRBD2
TGTGCCAGTAGTACTAGCGGGGTAGAGACCCAGTACTTC
CASSTSGVETQYF
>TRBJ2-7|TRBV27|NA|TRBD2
TGTGCCAGCAGTTTAAAGATTCCTAGCGGGAGCTCCTACGAGCAGTACTTC
CASSLKIPSGSSYEQYF
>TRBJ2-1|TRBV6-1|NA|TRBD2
TGTGCCAGCAGTGGGACTAGCGGCTCCTACAATGAGCAGTTCTTC
CASSGTSGSYNEQFF
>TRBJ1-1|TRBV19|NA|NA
TGTGCCAGTAGTACCGAGGACATACTTTGGCACACTGAAGCTTTCTTT
CASSTEDILWHTEAFF
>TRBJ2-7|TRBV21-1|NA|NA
TGTGCCAGCAGCACTAAAGGGGGAAACAGGGCGTCGTTATGGGAGCAGTACTTC
CASSTKGGNRASLWEQYF
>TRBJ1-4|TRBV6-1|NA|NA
TGTGCCAGCAGCCGGGATTTGACTAATGAAAAACTGTTTTTT
CASSRDLTNEKLFF
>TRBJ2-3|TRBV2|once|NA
TGTGCCAGCAGTGGGAGATCTAGCACAGATACGCAGTATTTT
CASSGRSSTDTQYF
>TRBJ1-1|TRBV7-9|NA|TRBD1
TGTGCCAGCAGCCCCGCCCAGGGGGCAGTCACTGAAGCTTTCTTT
CASSPAQGAVTEAFF